These 11 T cell receptor beta chains came from one sample sequenced in a study of T cells in Graves' hyperthyroidism and ophthalmopathy. TCR beta CDR3 region amplification was performed from RNA transcripts. Using the HTBI primer set, a first-round RT-PCR was run on the TCR CDR3. TCRdb used MiXCR to reprocess the multiplex PCR reads, holding one entry per CDR3 protein. This sample has about 200,000 distinct CDR3 sequences, with about a sixth found just once. Material for sequencing was blood. All receptors come from a woman aged 50 to 60 with Graves' hyperthyroidism.

This chain joins TRBV29-1 and TRBJ1-6; 10 bases are shared with TRBD1. Germline-derived CDR1 and CDR2 are SQVTM and ANQGSEA. V was clipped by 7 bases and J by 8 bases; unmatched bases: 5. The CDR3 has 13 amino acids. CDR3 residues: CSAGTGVDSPLHF. Written as DNA, the CDR3 is TGCAGCGCAGGGACAGGGGTTGATTCACCCCTCCACTTT.

The J gene is TRBJ2-3, the V gene TRBV7-9, with TRBD2 matching over 9 bases. The CDR3 spans 17 residues. V shed 2 bases and J 4 bases; nucleotides not matched to a gene: 10. Per the germline V gene, CDR1 is SEHNR and CDR2 is FQNEAQ (reference sequence). The CDR3: CASSLSAGGPLADTQYF. CDR3 DNA sequence: TGTGCCAGCAGCTTATCGGCGGGAGGGCCGTTGGCAGATACGCAGTATTTT.

This clonotype was picked up many times. This chain uses TRBV6-1 with TRBJ2-7; TRBD2 agrees at 14 bases. The CDR3 contains 16 residues. In germline, CDR1 is MNHNS, CDR2 SASEGT. The junction had 7 bases not matched to a gene; V was cut back by 5 bases and J by 4 bases. CDR3 nucleotide sequence: TGTGCCAGCAGTAAGGGACTAGCGGGAGAAGGGTACGAGCAGTACTTC. Amino acids: CASSKGLAGEGYEQYF.

This clonotype was counted at least ten times. This chain uses TRBV29-1 with TRBJ2-1, with a possible D match to TRBD2 (6 bases). This CDR3 region has 12 residues. The ends were cut back, 0 bases at V and 8 bases at J, with 8 bases in the middle. Germline V gene lookup returns CDR1 SQVTM and CDR2 ANQGSEA. The CDR3 loop reads CSVEDPGDEQFF. CDR3 in DNA: TGCAGCGTTGAAGATCCGGGGGATGAGCAGTTCTTC.

About this clonotype itself: Just one base apart from a much larger clone, this may be a read error. CDR3 sequence reads: CANSLWEGGQKRTEAFF. The CDR3 nucleotides are TGTGCCAACAGTTTATGGGAGGGGGGACAGAAGAGGACTGAAGCTTTCTTT. This sequence joins TRBV27 and TRBJ1-1; 7 nucleotides line up with TRBD1. Looked up from germline, CDR1 is MNHEY and CDR2 is SMNVEV (reference sequence). The CDR3 runs to 17 residues.

Ten or more counts support this clonotype. This rearrangement joins TRBV5-1 to TRBJ1-5; weak D call: TRBD1 (5 bases). V lost 0 bases and J 4 bases, leaving 8 bases between the germline ends. Germline assignment: CDR1 SGHRS and CDR2 YFSETQ. CDR3 size: 14 residues. The DNA for the CDR3 is TGCGCCAGCAGCTTGGAGGGACCAAATCAGCCCCAGCATTTT. Encoded protein: CASSLEGPNQPQHF. Filled out from reference TRBV5-1 and TRBJ1-5, the complete variable domain reads KAGVTQTPRYLIKTRGQQVTLSCSPISGHRSVSWYQQTPGQGLQFLFEYFSETQRNKGNFPGRFSGRQFSNSRSEMNVSTLELGDSALYLCASSLEGPNQPQHFGDGTRLSIL.

The chain is built from TRBV4-1 and TRBJ2-7; the D is unclear. This CDR3 region has 13 residues. CDR1 and CDR2 (germline): MGHRA, YSYEKL. Trimming removed 0 bases at V and 4 bases at J, with 7 bases between. This CDR3 reads CASSQDGGYEQYF. The DNA for the CDR3 is TGCGCCAGCAGCCAAGATGGTGGGTACGAGCAGTACTTC.

This clonotype was detected ten times or more. V gene TRBV12-3 or TRBV12-4 combines with J gene TRBJ1-2; no clear D. V shed 8 bases and J shed 0 bases, with 10 bases lying between them. CDR3 length equals 13 residues. This CDR3 reads CASGLEANYGYTF. The CDR3 nucleotides read TGTGCCAGCGGTCTGGAAGCTAACTATGGCTACACCTTC.

A few counts support this clonotype. A much larger clone differs from this one at a single base, so this may be a read error. The chain links TRBV12-3 or TRBV12-4 to TRBJ2-7, with D perhaps assigned TRBD1 or TRBD2 (5 bases each). Trimming cost V 5 bases and J 8 bases, with 13 bases left between them. The CDR3 covers 12 residues. Here the CDR3 DNA reads TGTGCCAGCAGTCAAGGCCCGGGACAGCAGTACTTC. It encodes CASSQGPGQQYF.

This clonotype was recorded a few times. V usage is TRBV19 and J usage is TRBJ2-1; 8 positions match TRBD2. Germline trimming cut 1 base from V and 5 bases from J; bases unmatched to any gene: 4. Germline CDR1 reads LNHDA; CDR2 reads SQIVND (reference sequence). The CDR3 extends over 15 amino acids. The CDR3, as DNA: TGTGCCAGTAGTATAGCGGGAGGGCCGCACAATGAGCAGTTCTTC. The encoded protein is CASSIAGGPHNEQFF.

CDR3 amino acids: CATSRDRLAEQFF. Written as DNA, the CDR3 is TGTGCCACCAGCAGAGATCGGCTAGCCGAGCAGTTCTTC. V and J are TRBV15 and TRBJ2-1; a possible D gene is TRBD2 (5 bases). The V gene lost 0 bases and the J gene lost 10 bases, with 10 bases spanning the gap. The CDR3 is 13 amino acids. Per the germline V gene, CDR1 is LNHNV and CDR2 is YYDKDF (reference sequence).